The rows below give T cell receptor beta chains drawn from one sample of a study of human T cells and chemical hapten exposure. TCRdb reanalysed the RACE reads using MiXCR and keeps one entry per CDR3 protein. The sample lists about 85,000 distinct CDR3 sequences, approximately 10% seen once, with roughly 1.4% in the top ten. The sequencing here drew on whole blood, taken in connection with sensitization to the hapten diphenylcyclopropenone (DPC). These receptors all stem from a man aged 18-30 years with alopecia areata. Some clones in this sample may be carry-over from other donors' samples. CDR3s include the opening cysteine and the closing phenylalanine or tryptophan. D genes are given only for firm matches. Clone size appears in some rows only: once, few, many, or a class for an expanded clone.

v_gene,abundance,j_gene,d_gene,CDR3nt,CDR3aa
TRBV9,many,TRBJ1-1,-,TGTGCCAGCAGCGTAGTAGGTGTCGGCAGCGGAACTGAAGCTTTCTTT,CASSVVGVGSGTEAFF
TRBV29-1,many,TRBJ2-1,TRBD1,TGCAGCGTCTCCGGGACAGAAGATTACAATGAGCAGTTCTTC,CSVSGTEDYNEQFF
TRBV11-2,-,TRBJ2-7,-,TGTGCCAGCAGCGAGCTCTCCTACGAGCAGTACTTC,CASSELSYEQYF
TRBV4-2,many,TRBJ2-5,-,TGTGCCAGCAGCCCCGATCTTACTATAAAGAGGACCCAGTACTTC,CASSPDLTIKRTQYF
TRBV5-6,many,TRBJ1-5,-,TGTGCCAGCAGCTTCCCCAATCAGCCCCAGCATTTT,CASSFPNQPQHF
TRBV4-1,few,TRBJ2-1,-,TGCGCCAGCAGCCAAGATGGGGGAAATGAGCAGTTCTTC,CASSQDGGNEQFF
TRBV5-1,few,TRBJ2-5,-,TGCGCCAGCAGCCTAGTTCCGGGGACCGGAGAAGAGACCCAGTACTTC,CASSLVPGTGEETQYF
TRBV28,once,TRBJ2-3,TRBD2,TGTGCCAGCAGACCTAGCGGTTACACAGATACGCAGTATTTT,CASRPSGYTDTQYF
TRBV28,-,TRBJ2-7,-,TGTGCCACCACGGGACAAACCACCTACGAGCAGTACTTC,CATTGQTTYEQYF
TRBV29-1,few,TRBJ2-3,TRBD1,TGCAGCGTTGGTAGGGACAGGGTTTCAGATACGCAGTATTTT,CSVGRDRVSDTQYF
TRBV3-1,-,TRBJ2-3,-,TGTGCCAGCAGCCAGTCCTCCCCGGTACAGTATTTT,CASSQSSPVQYF
TRBV9,few,TRBJ1-1,TRBD1,TGTGCCAGCAGCCCGTGGGACAGGGGCGTTAACACTGAAGCTTTCTTT,CASSPWDRGVNTEAFF
TRBV29-1,-,TRBJ1-2,-,TGCAGCGTTGTATCCCCCAACTATGGCTACACCTTC,CSVVSPNYGYTF
TRBV12-5,few,TRBJ1-4,-,TGTGCTAGTGGTTTGAAGCCCGGGCTCAATGAAAAACTGTTTTTT,CASGLKPGLNEKLFF
TRBV5-4,few,TRBJ1-6,-,TGTGCCTCGCGTGGGACGGATAATTCACCCCTCCACTTT,CASRGTDNSPLHF
TRBV29-1,-,TRBJ1-1,-,TGCAGCGCCCGGATATCCCGAGGAGCTTTCTTT,CSARISRGAFF
TRBV5-1,many,TRBJ1-1,-,TGCGCCACCCGACAGTGGCTGAACACTGAAGCTTTCTTT,CATRQWLNTEAFF
TRBV29-1,-,TRBJ1-5,TRBD1,TGCAGCGTAGCATTGGGACAGGGGGATCAGCCCCAGCATTTT,CSVALGQGDQPQHF
TRBV11-2,many,TRBJ1-2,TRBD1,TGTGCCAGCAGCTCTCTTCAGGGACAGGGGTTTCTTGGCTACACCTTC,CASSSLQGQGFLGYTF
TRBV12-3/TRBV12-4,-,TRBJ1-5,-,TGTGCCAGCAGTTTGGAATGGGGCAATCAGCCCCAGCATTTT,CASSLEWGNQPQHF